The sequence of this T cell receptor beta chain was determined in a study of blood T cell repertoires in COVID-19. This table comes from immunoSEQ multiplex PCR, and its TCRdb copy is limited to in-frame clones, with some not included. This table holds 120,000 to 150,000 clones, about nine tenths found once. CDR1 and CDR2 (germline): SGHNT, YYREEE (reference sequence). The CDR3 has 17 amino acids. The trim removed 4 bases at V and 0 bases at J, leaving 9 bases unmatched. The chain carries TRBV5-4 and TRBJ2-7; 11 bases fit TRBD2. Specimen: peripheral blood. The TCR originated in a woman at least 80 years old with acute or convalescent COVID-19. CDR3 sequence: CASSGNIGTSGSYEQYF. DNA of the CDR3: TGTGCCAGCAGCGGAAACATCGGGACTAGCGGCTCCTACGAGCAGTACTTC.